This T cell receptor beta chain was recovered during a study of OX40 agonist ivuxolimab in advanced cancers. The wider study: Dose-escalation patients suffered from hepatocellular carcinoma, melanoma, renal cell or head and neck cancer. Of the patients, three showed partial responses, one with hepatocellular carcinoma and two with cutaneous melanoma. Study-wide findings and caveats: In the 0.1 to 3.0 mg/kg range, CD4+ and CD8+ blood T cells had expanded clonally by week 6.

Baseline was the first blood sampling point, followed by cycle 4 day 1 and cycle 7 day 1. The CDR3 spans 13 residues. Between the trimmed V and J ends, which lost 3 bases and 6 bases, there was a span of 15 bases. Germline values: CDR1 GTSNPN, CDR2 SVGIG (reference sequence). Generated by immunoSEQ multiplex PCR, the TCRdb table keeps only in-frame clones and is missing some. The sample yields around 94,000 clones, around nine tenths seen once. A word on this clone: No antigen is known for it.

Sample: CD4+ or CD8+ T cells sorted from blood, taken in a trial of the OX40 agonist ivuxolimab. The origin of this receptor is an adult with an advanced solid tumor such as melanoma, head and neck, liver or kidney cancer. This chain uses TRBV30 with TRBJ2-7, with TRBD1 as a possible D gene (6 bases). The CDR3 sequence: CAWSGNRVSEQYF. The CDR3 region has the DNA TGTGCCTGGAGCGGCAACAGGGTTTCCGAGCAGTACTTC. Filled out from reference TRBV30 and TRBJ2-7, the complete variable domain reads SQTIHQWPATLVQPVGSPLSLECTVEGTSNPNLYWYRQAAGRGLQLLFYSVGIGQISSEVPQNLSASRPQDRQFILSSKKLLLSDSGFYLCAWSGNRVSEQYFGPGTRLTVT.